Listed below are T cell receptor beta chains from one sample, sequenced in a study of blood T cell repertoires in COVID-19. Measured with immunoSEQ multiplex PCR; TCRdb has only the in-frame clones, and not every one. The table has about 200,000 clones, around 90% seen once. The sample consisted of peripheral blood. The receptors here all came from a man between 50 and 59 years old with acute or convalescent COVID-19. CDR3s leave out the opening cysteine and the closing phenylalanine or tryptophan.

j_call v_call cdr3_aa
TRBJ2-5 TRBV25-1 ASSKSLEETQY
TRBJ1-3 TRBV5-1 ASSLTPDRSPGNTIY
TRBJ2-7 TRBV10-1 ASSGTIAGEQY
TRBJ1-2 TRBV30 AWSVLWGGGYT
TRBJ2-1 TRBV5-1 ASSNRDYRYNEQF
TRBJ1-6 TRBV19 ASSGAGGNSPLH
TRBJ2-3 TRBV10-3 AISDGSGGGADTQY
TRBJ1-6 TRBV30 ACEKEGQGYNSPLH
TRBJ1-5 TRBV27 ASSWGPGSNQPQH
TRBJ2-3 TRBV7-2 ASSLTSGGADTQY
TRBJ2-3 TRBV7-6 ASSLVRSGGTDTQY
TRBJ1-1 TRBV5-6 ASSLRGGRTEAF
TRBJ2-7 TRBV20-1 SASRQGSSYEQY
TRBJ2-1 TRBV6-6 ASSRQAGDEQF
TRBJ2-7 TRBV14 ASSPSSGSVYEQY
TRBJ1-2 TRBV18 ASSLDRNYGYT
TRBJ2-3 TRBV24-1 ATSEGGGPTDTQY
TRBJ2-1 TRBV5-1 ASSSPGLAGNNEQF
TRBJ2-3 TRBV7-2 ASSLRLAGGTDTQY
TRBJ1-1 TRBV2 ASSPSWGVNTEAF
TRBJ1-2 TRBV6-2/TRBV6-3 ASSYSTGNYGYT
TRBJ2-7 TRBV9 ASSVVPGSDEQY
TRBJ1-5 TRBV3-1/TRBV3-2 ASSQEGALGQPQH
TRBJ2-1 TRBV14 ASSQYTVLSYNEQF
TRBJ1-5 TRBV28 ASSLFSNQPQH
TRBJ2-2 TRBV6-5 ATRTGVTGELF
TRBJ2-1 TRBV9 ASSWGLAGASPSYNEQF